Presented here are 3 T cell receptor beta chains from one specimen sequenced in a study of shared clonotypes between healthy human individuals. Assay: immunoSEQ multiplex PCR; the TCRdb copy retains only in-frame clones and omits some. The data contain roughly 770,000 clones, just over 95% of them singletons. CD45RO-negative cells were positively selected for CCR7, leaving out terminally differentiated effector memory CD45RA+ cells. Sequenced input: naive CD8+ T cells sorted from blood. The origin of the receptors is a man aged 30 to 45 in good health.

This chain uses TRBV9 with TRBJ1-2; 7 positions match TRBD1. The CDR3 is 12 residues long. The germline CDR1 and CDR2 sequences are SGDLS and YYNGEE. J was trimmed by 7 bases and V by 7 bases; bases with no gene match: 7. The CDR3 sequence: CASGEQGSGYTF. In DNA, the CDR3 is TGTGCCAGCGGGGAACAGGGGAGTGGCTACACCTTC.

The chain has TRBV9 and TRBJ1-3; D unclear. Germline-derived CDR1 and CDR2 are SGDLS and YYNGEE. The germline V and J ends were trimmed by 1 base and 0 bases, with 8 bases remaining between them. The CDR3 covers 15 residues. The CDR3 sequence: CASSVSSSSGNTIYF. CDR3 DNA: TGTGCCAGCAGCGTAAGTTCGTCCTCTGGAAACACCATATATTTT.

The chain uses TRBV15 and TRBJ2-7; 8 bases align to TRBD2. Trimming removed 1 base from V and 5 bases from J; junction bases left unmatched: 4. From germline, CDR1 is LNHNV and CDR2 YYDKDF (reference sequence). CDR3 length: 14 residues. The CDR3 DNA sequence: TGTGCCACCAGCAGAGTGACTAGCGTCGACGAGCAGTACTTC. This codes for CATSRVTSVDEQYF.